Each of the 23 T cell receptor beta chains below was sequenced from the same sample in a study of Graves' ophthalmopathy and Graves' hyperthyroidism. TCR beta CDR3 regions were amplified from RNA transcripts. RT-PCR in the first round used HTBI primers; a second-round multiplex PCR followed. In TCRdb, the multiplex PCR reads were re-called with MiXCR into one record per CDR3 protein. Of hundreds of thousands of distinct CDR3 sequences in the sample, around 50% were seen once. The specimen sequenced was peripheral blood. The receptors come from an adult man with Graves' ophthalmopathy.

The CDR3 region has the DNA TGTGCCAGCAAGAGGGGTGGCAGCAATCAGCCCCAGCATTTT. It codes for CASKRGGSNQPQHF. V usage is TRBV2 and J usage is TRBJ1-5; TRBD1 is a possible D gene (5 bases). Germline CDR1 SNHLY, CDR2 FYNNEI. The V gene lost 7 bases and the J gene lost 1 base, with 11 bases spanning the gap. This CDR3 has 14 amino acids.

The chain has TRBV2 and TRBJ2-7; D remains ambiguous. Germline V lookup: CDR1 SNHLY, CDR2 FYNNEI. Trimming stripped 10 bases from V and 1 base from J, with 8 bases between. The CDR3 is made up of 11 amino acids. The CDR3 region is CATLRSYEQYF. For the CDR3, the DNA is TGTGCCACCCTCCGGTCCTACGAGCAGTACTTC.

This clonotype was seen a handful of times. The rearrangement uses TRBV5-1 and TRBJ2-7; 13 positions agree with TRBD2. The V and J ends lost 3 bases and 5 bases, in that order; junction bases with no gene match: 5. Germline V gene data show CDR1 as SGHRS and CDR2 as YFSETQ. The CDR3 consists of 15 residues. CDR3 amino acids: CASSSLAGGSNEQYF. CDR3 in DNA: TGCGCCAGCAGCTCACTAGCGGGGGGGTCGAACGAGCAGTACTTC.

The CDR3 DNA follows: TGTGCCAGCAGCTTGGAGGCGAATCAGCCCCAGCATTTT. Translating it yields CASSLEANQPQHF. The chain links TRBV5-6 to TRBJ1-5; D remains unclear. CDR3 length: 13 amino acids. V shed 0 bases and J shed 4 bases, with 5 bases lying between them. From germline, CDR1 is SGHDT and CDR2 YYEEEE. The entire variable domain, with the rest obtained from reference TRBV5-6 and TRBJ1-5, is as follows: DAGVTQSPTHLIKTRGQQVTLRCSPKSGHDTVSWYQQALGQGPQFIFQYYEEEERQRGNFPDRFSGHQFPNYSSELNVNALLLGDSALYLCASSLEANQPQHFGDGTRLSIL.

V and J are TRBV7-9 and TRBJ1-6; D uncertain. The germline V and J ends were trimmed by 2 bases and 8 bases, with 10 bases remaining between them. In germline, CDR1 is SEHNR, CDR2 FQNEAQ (reference sequence). The CDR3 has 14 amino acids. This CDR3 is CASSLRLGDSPLHF. The CDR3 DNA sequence: TGTGCCAGCAGCTTAAGACTCGGGGATTCACCCCTCCACTTT. Together with reference TRBV7-9 and TRBJ1-6, the CDR3 gives the full variable domain: DTGVSQNPRHKITKRGQNVTFRCDPISEHNRLYWYRQTLGQGPEFLTYFQNEAQLEKSRLLSDRFSAERPKGSFSTLEIQRTEQGDSAMYLCASSLRLGDSPLHFGNGTRLTVT.

The chain is built from TRBV25-1 and TRBJ1-2, with D possibly being TRBD1 (5 bases). CDR3 length: 13 residues. Trimming took 5 bases from V and 6 from J, leaving 13 bases between them. CDR1 and CDR2 from the germline V gene are MGHDK and SYGVNS. As DNA, the CDR3 is TGTGCCAGCAGTTTAGTAGTGGGGGATGGCTACACCTTC. This encodes CASSLVVGDGYTF.

The chain carries TRBV29-1 and TRBJ1-2; D might be TRBD1 (6 bases). Germline CDR1 reads SQVTM; CDR2 reads ANQGSEA. V lost 1 base and J lost 4, with 7 bases in between. This CDR3 contains 12 residues. The CDR3 spells CSVEVRGYGYTF. Written as DNA, the CDR3 is TGCAGCGTTGAAGTCAGGGGCTATGGCTACACCTTC.

The chain links TRBV5-1 to TRBJ2-7; the D gene is possibly TRBD1 (6 bases). Deletions cut 4 bases from V and 4 bases from J, with 15 bases between. Looked up from germline, CDR1 is SGHRS and CDR2 is YFSETQ. CDR3 length: 14 residues. The CDR3 DNA reads TGCGCCAGCAGCCTCGCAGGGGAGATTTACGAGCAGTACTTC. This gives the protein CASSLAGEIYEQYF.

This clonotype was seen a few times. The chain has TRBV18 and TRBJ2-7, with 10 positions matching TRBD1. Germline CDR1 is KGHSH and CDR2 is LQKENI. J gave up 2 bases and V 4 bases, and 2 bases lay outside the gene matches. The CDR3 runs 14 residues. The CDR3 here is CASSQGQGPYEQYF. The CDR3 DNA reads as TGTGCCAGCTCACAGGGACAGGGGCCCTACGAGCAGTACTTC.

The rearrangement links TRBV5-1 to TRBJ2-2, with D perhaps TRBD1 (6 bases). The CDR3 spans 16 residues. V was shortened by 0 bases and J by 3 bases, with 12 bases between the two germline ends. Germline CDR1 reads SGHRS; CDR2 reads YFSETQ. CDR3 amino acids: CASSLEAGAHTGELFF. The CDR3 DNA is TGCGCCAGCAGCTTGGAGGCAGGGGCCCACACCGGGGAGCTGTTTTTT.

The gene calls are TRBV25-1 and TRBJ2-3; no firm D call. From germline, CDR1 is MGHDK and CDR2 SYGVNS. CDR3 length: 15 residues. The V end was cut by 6 bases, the J end by 4 bases, with 17 bases between. CDR3 sequence: CASSPAGHPPDTQYF. CDR3 in DNA: TGTGCCAGCAGCCCAGCAGGCCACCCCCCAGATACGCAGTATTTT.

This clonotype was found a few times. The J gene is TRBJ1-5, the V gene TRBV19; no firm D call. CDR3 size: 16 residues. Germline assignment: CDR1 LNHDA and CDR2 SQIVND (reference sequence). The ends were cut back, 10 bases at V and 4 bases at J, with 23 bases in the middle. The DNA of the CDR3 is TGTGCCACCCTTCCCGGGAGCCCCAGGTATAATCAGCCCCAGCATTTT. It yields the protein CATLPGSPRYNQPQHF.

V gene TRBV18 combines with J gene TRBJ1-2, with 11 bases fitting TRBD1. CDR3 size: 15 residues. V shed 4 bases, J shed 1 base, and the junction held 2 bases outside the gene matches. From germline, CDR1 is KGHSH and CDR2 LQKENI. The CDR3 here is CASSRDRGNNYGYTF. The CDR3 DNA follows: TGTGCCAGCTCACGGGACAGGGGGAATAACTATGGCTACACCTTC. The variable domain in full, completed from reference TRBV18 and TRBJ1-2, reads NAGVMQNPRHLVRRRGQEARLRCSPMKGHSHVYWYRQLPEEGLKFMVYLQKENIIDESGMPKERFSAEFPKEGPSILRIQQVVRGDSAAYFCASSRDRGNNYGYTFGSGTRLTVV.

The chain recombines TRBV2 with TRBJ2-3, with TRBD1 matching 8 bases. The CDR3 loop spans 14 amino acids. The V gene end was trimmed by 4 bases and the J gene end by 3 bases; junction bases not matched to a gene: 3. CDR1 is SNHLY, CDR2 FYNNEI, per germline. The CDR3 DNA reads as TGTGCCAGCAGTGGTTACAGGGGGACAGATACGCAGTATTTT. Residues: CASSGYRGTDTQYF.

The chain uses TRBV29-1 and TRBJ2-2, with D possibly TRBD1 on 6 matching bases. The length of the CDR3 is 13 residues. CDR1 and CDR2 from the germline V gene are SQVTM and ANQGSEA. V lost 6 bases and J lost 6, with 14 bases in between. The CDR3 bases are TGCAGCGTCCGGGGACCAGGGGCCGGGGAGCTGTTTTTT. As protein: CSVRGPGAGELFF.

This clonotype was seen just once. The rearrangement joins TRBV9 to TRBJ2-7; D is unclear. Germline CDR1 and CDR2: SGDLS and YYNGEE. This CDR3 region has 13 residues. V lost 0 bases to trimming and J lost 4 bases, with 8 bases between them. The CDR3 loop reads CASSVGSKYEQYF. In DNA, the CDR3 is TGTGCCAGCAGCGTAGGGTCCAAATACGAGCAGTACTTC.

The chain links TRBV9 to TRBJ2-7; no definite D call. In germline, CDR1 is SGDLS, CDR2 YYNGEE. The CDR3 consists of 12 residues. With 3 bases removed from V and 6 bases from J, the gap between germline ends came to 10 bases. The CDR3 protein is CASSGTASEQYF. The DNA for the CDR3 is TGTGCCAGCAGCGGAACTGCCAGCGAGCAGTACTTC.

CDR3 in DNA: TGTGCCAGCAGTGAAGGGCTAACTAATGAAAAACTGTTTTTT. It yields the protein CASSEGLTNEKLFF. The chain joins TRBV2 to TRBJ1-4; D gene ambiguous. This CDR3 region has 14 residues. The V gene lost 1 base and the J gene lost 1 base, with 4 bases spanning the gap. The germline V gene encodes CDR1 SNHLY and CDR2 FYNNEI.

This clonotype was detected many times. The chain uses TRBV29-1 and TRBJ1-3, with D uncertain. The length of the CDR3 is 13 residues. V was pared by 5 bases and J by 2 bases, with 10 bases between. Looked up from germline, CDR1 is SQVTM and CDR2 is ANQGSEA. DNA of the CDR3: TGCAGCGTTAACTCCGAGGCTGGAAACACCATATATTTT. This sequence encodes CSVNSEAGNTIYF.

Only a few counts were recorded for this clonotype. V gene TRBV7-9 combines with J gene TRBJ1-4; a possible D gene is TRBD1 (5 bases). The CDR3 is made up of 15 amino acids. Germline-derived CDR1 and CDR2 are SEHNR and FQNEAQ (reference sequence). The ends were cut back, 5 bases at V and 7 bases at J, with 17 bases in the middle. The DNA for the CDR3 is TGTGCCAGCAGCCTAAGTCAGGGAGGCATTGAAAAACTGTTTTTT. It yields the protein CASSLSQGGIEKLFF.

Of note for this clonotype: A much larger clone sits a single nucleotide away, making a read error possible. The CDR3 is CSVVMGAGGTQYF. CDR3 DNA: TGCAGCGTTGTGATGGGGGCGGGGGGGACCCAGTACTTC. This chain links TRBV29-1 with TRBJ2-5, with 8 positions matching TRBD2. CDR1 is SQVTM and CDR2 is ANQGSEA in the germline V gene. V was clipped by 4 bases and J by 7 bases; unmatched bases: 8. The CDR3 totals 13 residues.

The V and J genes are TRBV7-9 and TRBJ1-4; 7 bases match TRBD1. The CDR3 runs 14 residues. The V segment lost 7 bases and the J segment 4 bases; nucleotides outside the gene matches: 6. Germline V lookup: CDR1 SEHNR, CDR2 FQNEAQ (reference sequence). CDR3 region: CASTLGGFNEKLFF. CDR3 nucleotide sequence: TGTGCCAGCACGCTAGGGGGCTTTAATGAAAAACTGTTTTTT.

This clonotype turned up a few times. The V call is TRBV19, the J call TRBJ1-1; 8 bases match TRBD1. The V gene end was trimmed by 6 bases and the J gene end by 6 bases; junction bases not matched to a gene: 9. CDR1 and CDR2 (germline): LNHDA, SQIVND (reference sequence). CDR3 length: 14 residues. The CDR3 region is CASRQTGAGPEAFF. The DNA of the CDR3 is TGTGCCAGTAGACAGACAGGGGCTGGACCTGAAGCTTTCTTT.